This T cell receptor beta chain is from a study of cytomegalovirus exposure and HLA in healthy donors. General study results and limits: Later analysis identified a missense DCLRE1C variant that was linked to TCR beta V- and J-gene trimming.

This CDR3 has 15 amino acids. The germline CDR1 and CDR2 sequences are SNHLY and FYNNEI. Trimming took 6 bases from V and 2 from J; bases not matched to a gene: 2. Details on this clone: Its specificity is unknown. Other DNA sequences in this specimen translate into the identical CDR3.

Each donor's status was that of a healthy bone marrow donor. Although they were nominally healthy when sampled, donors likely had unrecorded immune exposures. Use of 60 Vbeta and 13 Jbeta primers characterized the PCR. Clones were read by immunoSEQ multiplex PCR, and TCRdb kept only the in-frame ones, dropping some. The data show about 180,000 clones, with roughly 82% seen just once and roughly 0.5% held by the top ten. The origin of this receptor is a woman between 45 and 65 years old in good health and CMV-seronegative. The chain combines TRBV2 with TRBJ2-2; TRBD2 agrees at 11 bases. Sequencing used PBMCs. The CDR3 loop reads CASRRLAGNTGELFF. DNA for the CDR3: TGTGCCAGCAGAAGACTAGCGGGAAACACCGGGGAGCTGTTTTTT. Full variable domain (missing parts from reference TRBV2 and TRBJ2-2): EPEVTQTPSHQVTQMGQEVILRCVPISNHLYFYWYRQILGQKVEFLVSFYNNEISEKSEIFDDQFSVERPDGSNFTLKIRSTKLEDSAMYFCASRRLAGNTGELFFGEGSRLTVL.